These T cell receptor beta chains were read from a single sample in a study of blood T cell repertoires in COVID-19. Profiling relied on immunoSEQ multiplex PCR, and the TCRdb table lists in-frame clones only, not all of them. The sample lists about 290,000 clones, just under 90% seen once, with around 10% in the top ten. The sequenced sample was peripheral blood. The receptor set was obtained from a woman aged 25 to 39 with COVID-19, enrolled during active disease. Both conserved end residues are part of each CDR3. Each record gives: V gene, clone size, J gene, D gene, CDR3 protein, CDR3 DNA. D genes are given only for firm matches. Only part of the rows carry a size: once, few, many, or a class if the clone is expanded.

v_gene: TRBV3-1/TRBV3-2; abundance: .; j_gene: TRBJ2-1; d_gene: .; CDR3aa: CASSRIRDTLYNEQFF; CDR3nt: TGTGCCAGCAGCCGAATCCGGGACACCTTATACAATGAGCAGTTCTTC
v_gene: TRBV15; abundance: few; j_gene: TRBJ2-5; d_gene: .; CDR3aa: CATSRASGVLQETQYF; CDR3nt: TGTGCCACCAGCAGAGCAAGCGGCGTCCTACAAGAGACCCAGTACTTC
v_gene: TRBV7-9; abundance: .; j_gene: TRBJ2-3; d_gene: TRBD1; CDR3aa: CASPRTQGAPTDTQYF; CDR3nt: TGTGCCAGCCCCCGGACGCAGGGGGCTCCCACAGATACGCAGTATTTT
v_gene: TRBV19; abundance: .; j_gene: TRBJ1-5; d_gene: TRBD1; CDR3aa: CASSIGRTGDQPQHF; CDR3nt: TGTGCCAGTAGTATAGGCCGGACAGGGGACCAGCCCCAGCATTTT
v_gene: TRBV5-1; abundance: .; j_gene: TRBJ2-5; d_gene: .; CDR3aa: CASGPVRGKETQYF; CDR3nt: TGCGCCAGCGGGCCCGTCAGGGGTAAAGAGACCCAGTACTTC
v_gene: TRBV4-1; abundance: .; j_gene: TRBJ1-4; d_gene: TRBD1; CDR3aa: CASSPIRGNEKLFF; CDR3nt: TGCGCCAGCAGCCCCATCAGGGGGAATGAAAAACTGTTTTTT
v_gene: TRBV27; abundance: .; j_gene: TRBJ1-1; d_gene: .; CDR3aa: CASSLSAANTEAFF; CDR3nt: TGTGCCAGCAGTTTATCGGCCGCTAACACTGAAGCTTTCTTT
v_gene: TRBV21-1; abundance: .; j_gene: TRBJ2-7; d_gene: .; CDR3aa: CASSSPCWGGAEQYF; CDR3nt: TGTGCCAGCAGCTCGCCCTGTTGGGGGGGCGCCGAGCAGTACTTC
v_gene: TRBV7-2; abundance: .; j_gene: TRBJ1-1; d_gene: .; CDR3aa: CASSPGIILTEAFF; CDR3nt: TGTGCCAGCAGCCCCGGTATAATTCTCACTGAAGCTTTCTTT
v_gene: TRBV2; abundance: .; j_gene: TRBJ2-1; d_gene: .; CDR3aa: CASTLQVSSYNEQFF; CDR3nt: TGTGCCAGCACCCTTCAGGTGAGCTCCTACAATGAGCAGTTCTTC
v_gene: TRBV28; abundance: once; j_gene: TRBJ2-1; d_gene: .; CDR3aa: CASSAGTAYNEQFF; CDR3nt: TGTGCCAGCAGTGCCGGGACTGCCTACAATGAGCAGTTCTTC
v_gene: TRBV21-1; abundance: .; j_gene: TRBJ2-7; d_gene: .; CDR3aa: CASSTIHYEQYF; CDR3nt: TGTGCCAGCAGCACCATTCACTACGAGCAGTACTTC
v_gene: TRBV18; abundance: .; j_gene: TRBJ2-5; d_gene: .; CDR3aa: CASSPRAGQETQYF; CDR3nt: TGTGCCAGCTCACCCCGGGCGGGGCAAGAGACCCAGTACTTC
v_gene: TRBV5-1; abundance: .; j_gene: TRBJ2-1; d_gene: .; CDR3aa: CASSLVRGGGYNEQFF; CDR3nt: TGCGCCAGCAGCTTGGTGCGAGGTGGGGGGTACAATGAGCAGTTCTTC
v_gene: TRBV29-1; abundance: .; j_gene: TRBJ2-2; d_gene: TRBD1; CDR3aa: CSVEEKGQVTGELFF; CDR3nt: TGCAGCGTTGAAGAGAAAGGACAGGTTACCGGGGAGCTGTTTTTT
v_gene: TRBV18; abundance: .; j_gene: TRBJ1-1; d_gene: .; CDR3aa: CASSHAGGAGTEAFF; CDR3nt: TGTGCCAGCTCCCACGCGGGGGGCGCGGGCACTGAAGCTTTCTTT
v_gene: TRBV7-6; abundance: .; j_gene: TRBJ1-1; d_gene: .; CDR3aa: CASSLEGTGNTEAFF; CDR3nt: TGTGCCAGCAGCTTAGAAGGCACAGGAAACACTGAAGCTTTCTTT
v_gene: TRBV7-8; abundance: .; j_gene: TRBJ1-4; d_gene: .; CDR3aa: CASSLDTKNEKLFF; CDR3nt: TGTGCCAGCAGCTTAGACACCAAGAATGAAAAACTGTTTTTT